The present TCR beta chain was sequenced within a study of monozygotic twins with inflammatory bowel disease. Study outcomes and limitations: Patient-to-patient differences in immunosuppressive treatment may have added variability to the repertoires.

Comment on this clonotype: The antigen is not known.

Looked up from germline, CDR1 is MDHEN and CDR2 is SYDVKM. The CDR3 totals 14 residues. Each sample's cDNA came from eight separate reactions. From its re-call of the 5' RACE reads, TCRdb lists each CDR3 protein once, without DNA. The table lists under 150,000 distinct CDR3 sequences. The source is a human donor with ulcerative colitis or Crohn's disease, or a healthy co-twin of an affected twin (not recorded which). Sequences were obtained from blood. J is TRBJ2-1 and V is TRBV28; absent DNA, TCRdb's TRBD1 call cannot be checked. CDR3 sequence: CAMGPLSSYNEQFF.